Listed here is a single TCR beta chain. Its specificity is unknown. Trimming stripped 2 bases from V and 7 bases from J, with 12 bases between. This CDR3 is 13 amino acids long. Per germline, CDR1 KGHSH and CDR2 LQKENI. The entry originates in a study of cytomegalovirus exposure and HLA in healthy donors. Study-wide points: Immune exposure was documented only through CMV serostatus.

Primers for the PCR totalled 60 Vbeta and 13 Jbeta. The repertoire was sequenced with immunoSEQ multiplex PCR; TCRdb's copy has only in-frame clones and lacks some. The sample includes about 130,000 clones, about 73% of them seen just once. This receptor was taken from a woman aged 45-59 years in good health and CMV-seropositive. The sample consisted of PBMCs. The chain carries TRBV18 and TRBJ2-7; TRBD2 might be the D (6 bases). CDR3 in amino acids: CASSPSDAGEQYF. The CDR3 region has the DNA TGTGCCAGCTCACCATCCGATGCGGGGGAGCAGTACTTC.